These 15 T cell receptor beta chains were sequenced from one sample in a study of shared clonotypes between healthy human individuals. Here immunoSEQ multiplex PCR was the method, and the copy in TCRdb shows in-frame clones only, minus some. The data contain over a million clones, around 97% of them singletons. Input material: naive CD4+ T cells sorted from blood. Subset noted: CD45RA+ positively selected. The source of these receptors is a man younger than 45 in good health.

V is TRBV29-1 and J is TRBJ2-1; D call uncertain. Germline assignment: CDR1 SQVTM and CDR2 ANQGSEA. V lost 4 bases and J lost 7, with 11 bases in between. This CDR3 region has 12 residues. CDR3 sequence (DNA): TGCAGCGTTGTAGTTTTGTGGAATGAGCAGTTCTTC. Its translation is CSVVVLWNEQFF.

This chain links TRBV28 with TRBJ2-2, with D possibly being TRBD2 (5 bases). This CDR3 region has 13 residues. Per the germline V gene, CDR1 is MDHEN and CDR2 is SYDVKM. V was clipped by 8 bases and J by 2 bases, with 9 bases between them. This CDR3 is CASEGPNTGELFF. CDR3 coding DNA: TGTGCCAGCGAGGGTCCCAACACCGGGGAGCTGTTTTTT.

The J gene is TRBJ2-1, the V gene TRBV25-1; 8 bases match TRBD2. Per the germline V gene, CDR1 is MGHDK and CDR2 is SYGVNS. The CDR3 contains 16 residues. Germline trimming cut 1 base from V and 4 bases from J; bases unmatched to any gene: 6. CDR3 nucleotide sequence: TGTGCCAGCAGTGAATTAAGGTTAGCGGGATACAATGAGCAGTTCTTC. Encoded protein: CASSELRLAGYNEQFF.

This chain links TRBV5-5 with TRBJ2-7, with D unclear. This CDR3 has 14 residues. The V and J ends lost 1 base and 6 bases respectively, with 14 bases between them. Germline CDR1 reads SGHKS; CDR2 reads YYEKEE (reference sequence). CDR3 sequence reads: CASSLRQPLGEQYF. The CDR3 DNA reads TGTGCCAGCAGCTTGCGTCAGCCTTTAGGCGAGCAGTACTTC.

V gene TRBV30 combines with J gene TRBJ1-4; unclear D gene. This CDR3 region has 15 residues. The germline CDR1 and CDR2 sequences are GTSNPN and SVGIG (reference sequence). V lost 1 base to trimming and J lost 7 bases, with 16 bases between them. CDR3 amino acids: CAWSARRRPTEKLFF. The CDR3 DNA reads TGTGCCTGGAGTGCCCGGAGGCGGCCGACTGAAAAACTGTTTTTT.

DNA of the CDR3: TGTGCCAGCAGCTTAGCCCCGGGACAGCTTAACACCGGGGAGCTGTTTTTT. Amino acid sequence: CASSLAPGQLNTGELFF. The chain recombines TRBV7-6 with TRBJ2-2, with 7 bases aligning to TRBD1. V gave up 0 bases and J gave up 2 bases; unmatched junction bases: 6. Per the germline V gene, CDR1 is SGHVS and CDR2 is FNYEAQ. CDR3 length: 17 residues. The complete variable domain, with remaining parts taken from reference TRBV7-6 and TRBJ2-2, reads GAGVSQSPRYKVTKRGQDVALRCDPISGHVSLYWYRQALGQGPEFLTYFNYEAQQDKSGLPNDRFSAERPEGSISTLTIQRTEQRDSAMYRCASSLAPGQLNTGELFFGEGSRLTVL.

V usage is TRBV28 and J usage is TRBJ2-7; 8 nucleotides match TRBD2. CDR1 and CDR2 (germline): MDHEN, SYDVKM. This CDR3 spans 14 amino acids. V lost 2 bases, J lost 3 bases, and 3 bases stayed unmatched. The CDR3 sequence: CASSLMRGVYEQYF. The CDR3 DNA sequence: TGTGCCAGCAGTTTAATGCGGGGGGTCTACGAGCAGTACTTC.

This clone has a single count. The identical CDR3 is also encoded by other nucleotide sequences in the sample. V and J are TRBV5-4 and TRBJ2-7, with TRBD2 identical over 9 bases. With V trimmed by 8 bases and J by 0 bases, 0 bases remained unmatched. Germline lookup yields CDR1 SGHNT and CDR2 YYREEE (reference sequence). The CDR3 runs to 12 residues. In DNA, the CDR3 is TGTGCCAGTAGCGGGAGCTCCTACGAGCAGTACTTC. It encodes CASSGSSYEQYF.

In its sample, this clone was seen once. CDR3 sequence reads: CASSLAGVGEQYF. DNA of the CDR3: TGTGCCAGCAGCTTAGCGGGAGTGGGGGAGCAGTACTTC. V gene TRBV7-6 combines with J gene TRBJ2-7; maybe TRBD2 (5 bases). The CDR3 has 13 residues. From germline, CDR1 is SGHVS and CDR2 FNYEAQ. Trimming removed 0 bases from V and 7 bases from J, with 10 bases in between.

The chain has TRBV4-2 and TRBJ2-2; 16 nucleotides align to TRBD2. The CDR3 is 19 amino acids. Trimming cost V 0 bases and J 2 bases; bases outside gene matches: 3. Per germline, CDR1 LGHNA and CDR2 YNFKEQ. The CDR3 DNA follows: TGTGCCAGCAGCCAAGAAGGGACTAGCGGGAGGGCTAACACCGGGGAGCTGTTTTTT. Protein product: CASSQEGTSGRANTGELFF.

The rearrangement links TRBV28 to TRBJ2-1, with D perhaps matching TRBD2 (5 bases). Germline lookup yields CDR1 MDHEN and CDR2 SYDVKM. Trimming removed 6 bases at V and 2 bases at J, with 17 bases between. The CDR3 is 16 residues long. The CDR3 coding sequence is TGTGCCAGCAGGCCACACCGCGCGGGCACCTACAATGAGCAGTTCTTC. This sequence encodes CASRPHRAGTYNEQFF.

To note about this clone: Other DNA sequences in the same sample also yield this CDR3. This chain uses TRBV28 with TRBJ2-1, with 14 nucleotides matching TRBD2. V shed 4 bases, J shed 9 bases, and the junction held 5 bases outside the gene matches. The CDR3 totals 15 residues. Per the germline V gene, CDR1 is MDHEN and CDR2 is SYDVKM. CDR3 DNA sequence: TGTGCCAGCAGTTCCCCGGGACTAGCGGGAGTTGAGCAGTTCTTC. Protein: CASSSPGLAGVEQFF.

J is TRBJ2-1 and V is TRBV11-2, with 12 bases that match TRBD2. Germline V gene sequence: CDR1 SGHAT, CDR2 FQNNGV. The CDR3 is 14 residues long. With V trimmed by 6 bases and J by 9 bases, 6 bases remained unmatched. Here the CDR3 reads CASRRLAGESEQFF. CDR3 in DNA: TGTGCCAGCAGAAGACTAGCGGGAGAATCTGAGCAGTTCTTC.

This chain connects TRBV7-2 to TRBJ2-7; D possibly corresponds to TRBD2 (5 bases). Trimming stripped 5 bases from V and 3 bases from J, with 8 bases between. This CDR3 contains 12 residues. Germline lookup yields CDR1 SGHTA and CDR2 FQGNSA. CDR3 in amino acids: CASSLDYYEQYF. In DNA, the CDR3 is TGTGCCAGCAGCCTCGACTACTACGAGCAGTACTTC.

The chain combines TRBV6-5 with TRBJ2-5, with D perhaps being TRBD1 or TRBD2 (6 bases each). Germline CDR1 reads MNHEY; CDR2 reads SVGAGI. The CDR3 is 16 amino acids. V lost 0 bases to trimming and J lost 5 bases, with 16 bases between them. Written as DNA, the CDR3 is TGTGCCAGCAGTTACTCGACTTCGGGGGCTCCGGAGACCCAGTACTTC. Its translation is CASSYSTSGAPETQYF.